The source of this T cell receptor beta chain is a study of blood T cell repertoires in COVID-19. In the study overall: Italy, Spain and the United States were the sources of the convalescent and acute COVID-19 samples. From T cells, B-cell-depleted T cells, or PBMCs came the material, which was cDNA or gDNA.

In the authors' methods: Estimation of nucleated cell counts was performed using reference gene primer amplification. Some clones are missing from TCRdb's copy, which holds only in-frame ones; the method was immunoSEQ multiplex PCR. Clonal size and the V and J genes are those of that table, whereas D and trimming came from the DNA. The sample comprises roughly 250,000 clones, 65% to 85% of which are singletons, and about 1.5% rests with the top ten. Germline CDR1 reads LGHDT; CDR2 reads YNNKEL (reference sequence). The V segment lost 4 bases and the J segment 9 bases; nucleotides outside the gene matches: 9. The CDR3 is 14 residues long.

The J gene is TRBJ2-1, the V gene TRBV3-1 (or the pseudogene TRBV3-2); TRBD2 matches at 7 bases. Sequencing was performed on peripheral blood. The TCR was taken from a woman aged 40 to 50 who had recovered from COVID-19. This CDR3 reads CASSPRTWEGEQFF. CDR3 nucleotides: TGTGCCAGCAGCCCAAGGACTTGGGAGGGTGAGCAGTTCTTC.